Following are 30 T cell receptor beta chains from one sample sequenced in a study of T cell clones after liver transplantation. TCRdb's table, derived via immunoSEQ multiplex PCR, lists solely in-frame clones and lacks some. The repertoire includes around 100,000 clones, around 80% of them detected once, and approximately 2.9% sits in the top ten. The sequences come from CD4+ T cells from blood, collected approximately 45 months after liver transplant. The receptors stem from a human patient who received a liver transplant. Some T cells may arise from the graft donor.

The chain is built from TRBV7-2 and TRBJ2-7, with D unclear. The germline CDR1 and CDR2 sequences are SGHTA and FQGNSA. V lost 5 bases and J 2 bases, leaving 7 bases between the germline ends. CDR3 size: 12 residues. Here the CDR3 reads CASSPLTYEQYF. The CDR3 nucleotides read TGTGCCAGCAGCCCCTTAACCTACGAGCAGTACTTC.

The chain links TRBV5-4 to TRBJ1-1, with TRBD1 matching 10 bases. Per the germline V gene, CDR1 is SGHNT and CDR2 is YYREEE (reference sequence). The CDR3 contains 14 residues. The V segment lost 4 bases and the J segment 6 bases; nucleotides outside the gene matches: 6. The CDR3: CASSIRTGGAEAFF. The CDR3 DNA reads as TGTGCCAGCAGCATCCGGACAGGGGGTGCTGAAGCTTTCTTT.

This clone was observed a single time. The rearrangement uses TRBV18 and TRBJ2-7; 7 nucleotides match TRBD2. Germline V lookup: CDR1 KGHSH, CDR2 LQKENI. The V gene end was trimmed by 1 base and the J gene end by 0 bases; junction bases not matched to a gene: 9. This CDR3 spans 17 amino acids. CDR3 DNA sequence: TGTGCCAGCTCACCACGGGCTAGCGGATTTAGCTCCTACGAGCAGTACTTC. Translation gives CASSPRASGFSSYEQYF.

This chain joins TRBV7-6 and TRBJ1-2; D possibly corresponds to TRBD1 (5 bases). The CDR3 has 13 amino acids. Looked up from germline, CDR1 is SGHVS and CDR2 is FNYEAQ. V was trimmed by 5 bases and J by 4 bases, leaving 11 bases between them. The CDR3: CASSPGDRYGYTF. The CDR3 DNA reads TGTGCCAGCAGCCCGGGGGACCGCTATGGCTACACCTTC.

This clone was seen only a few times. The chain carries TRBV7-6 and TRBJ1-4, with no clear D. CDR3 length equals 17 residues. Trimming took 1 base from V and 2 from J, leaving 14 bases between them. The V gene's germline CDR1 is SGHVS and CDR2 FNYEAQ. CDR3 nucleotide sequence: TGTGCCAGCAGCTTAGGTCGTAGGGAAAGGACTAATGAAAAACTGTTTTTT. It translates to CASSLGRRERTNEKLFF. The full variable domain, rest sourced from reference TRBV7-6 and TRBJ1-4, is GAGVSQSPRYKVTKRGQDVALRCDPISGHVSLYWYRQALGQGPEFLTYFNYEAQQDKSGLPNDRFSAERPEGSISTLTIQRTEQRDSAMYRCASSLGRRERTNEKLFFGSGTQLSVL.

The V and J genes are TRBV25-1 and TRBJ1-4; the D is unclear. Trimming shortened V by 3 bases and J by 7 bases, and 9 bases separated the two germline ends. Germline V gene sequence: CDR1 MGHDK, CDR2 SYGVNS. The CDR3 spans 13 residues. The CDR3 sequence is CASSEVEGEKLFF. Here the CDR3 DNA reads TGTGCCAGCAGTGAGGTGGAAGGTGAAAAACTGTTTTTT.

The chain joins TRBV14 to TRBJ2-3; 9 nucleotides line up with TRBD2. V lost 6 bases to trimming and J lost 4 bases; unmatched junction nucleotides: 8. CDR3 size: 15 residues. Germline assignment: CDR1 SGHDN and CDR2 FVKESK. In DNA, the CDR3 is TGTGCCAGCAGTCCCCAAGCGGGAGGAGCAGATACGCAGTATTTT. It encodes CASSPQAGGADTQYF.

V usage is TRBV7-2 and J usage is TRBJ1-1; no clear D. Trimming removed 1 base at V and 7 bases at J, with 10 bases between. The CDR3 runs 13 residues. The germline V gene has CDR1 SGHTA and CDR2 FQGNSA. CDR3: CASSLDSKREAFF. CDR3 in DNA: TGTGCCAGCAGCTTAGATTCTAAGCGTGAAGCTTTCTTT.

The chain joins TRBV10-2 to TRBJ1-3; 10 nucleotides line up with TRBD1. With 4 bases clipped from V and 2 bases from J, the junction kept 8 bases outside the gene matches. CDR1 and CDR2 (germline): WSHSY, SAAADI. This CDR3 region has 17 residues. The CDR3 loop reads CASSVGTGVSTGNTIYF. CDR3 nucleotide sequence: TGCGCCAGCAGTGTGGGGACAGGGGTATCTACTGGAAACACCATATATTTT.

The CDR3 DNA sequence: TGTGCCAGCAGTTTCGGACGGCTGGCAACTAATGAAAAACTGTTTTTT. This translates into CASSFGRLATNEKLFF. The chain employs TRBV27 and TRBJ1-4; D remains unclear. Trimming removed 3 bases at V and 0 bases at J, with 11 bases between. The CDR3 sequence is 16 residues long. Germline V lookup: CDR1 MNHEY, CDR2 SMNVEV (reference sequence).

A word on this clone: This sample includes further DNA sequences coding for the same CDR3. This chain joins TRBV2 and TRBJ2-4; D is unclear. The CDR3 extends over 15 amino acids. Germline-derived CDR1 and CDR2 are SNHLY and FYNNEI. V lost 6 bases and J lost 0, with 12 bases in between. The CDR3 loop is CASRTPGSAKNIQYF. The CDR3 DNA reads as TGTGCCAGCAGGACGCCAGGATCAGCCAAAAACATTCAGTACTTC.

The rearrangement joins TRBV9 to TRBJ1-1; TRBD1 matches at 9 bases. CDR3 length equals 15 residues. The trim removed 4 bases at V and 6 bases at J, leaving 10 bases unmatched. Germline loops: CDR1 SGDLS, CDR2 YYNGEE. CDR3 bases: TGTGCCAGCAGCCTTACCGTACAGGGGGCTGCTGAAGCTTTCTTT. It specifies CASSLTVQGAAEAFF. The full variable domain, rest sourced from reference TRBV9 and TRBJ1-1, is DSGVTQTPKHLITATGQRVTLRCSPRSGDLSVYWYQQSLDQGLQFLIQYYNGEERAKGNILERFSAQQFPDLHSELNLSSLELGDSALYFCASSLTVQGAAEAFFGQGTRLTVV.

The chain joins TRBV5-4 to TRBJ2-1; TRBD2 aligns across 9 bases. The CDR3 has 15 residues. V shed 3 bases and J 9 bases; nucleotides not matched to a gene: 10. Per germline, CDR1 SGHNT and CDR2 YYREEE (reference sequence). CDR3 sequence (DNA): TGTGCCAGCAGCTGGCGGGCGGGGGGGCCCGGTGAGCAGTTCTTC. Amino acids: CASSWRAGGPGEQFF.

This clone was seen a few times. The chain uses TRBV6-6 and TRBJ2-3; D is tentatively TRBD1 or TRBD2 (5 bases each). Looked up from germline, CDR1 is MNHNY and CDR2 is SVGAGI (reference sequence). V was pared by 8 bases and J by 0 bases, with 6 bases between. This CDR3 comprises 12 residues. The CDR3 bases are TGTGCCAGCGGGGACAGCACAGATACGCAGTATTTT. This encodes CASGDSTDTQYF.

This CDR3 reads CASSHSRAPQETQYF. In nucleotides, the CDR3 is TGTGCCAGCAGCCACTCCCGGGCCCCCCAAGAGACCCAGTACTTC. This chain uses TRBV14 with TRBJ2-5; D is unresolved. The CDR3 contains 15 residues. The germline CDR1 and CDR2 sequences are SGHDN and FVKESK. Trimming pared 3 bases from V and 1 base from J, leaving 12 bases between.

This clone was counted once. The chain couples TRBV21-1 to TRBJ1-2. TRBV21-1 is tagged as a pseudogene. The CDR3 sequence is 12 residues long. The CDR3 region has the DNA TGTGCCAGCAGCAGTCCCGGCTATGGCTACACCTTC. Amino acids: CASSSPGYGYTF.

This rearrangement joins TRBV5-6 to TRBJ1-6; 8 nucleotides align to TRBD1. The CDR3 is 16 residues long. Unmatched junction bases numbered 7, after V lost 4 bases and J lost 4 bases. CDR1 is SGHDT and CDR2 is YYEEEE in the germline V gene. The CDR3 is CASSERTGGYNSPLHF. Here the CDR3 DNA reads TGTGCCAGCAGCGAGAGAACAGGGGGATATAATTCACCCCTCCACTTT.

The V gene is TRBV15, the J gene TRBJ1-1; possible D gene TRBD1, 5 bases. This CDR3 has 15 residues. Germline V gene lookup returns CDR1 LNHNV and CDR2 YYDKDF (reference sequence). The V and J ends lost 6 bases and 1 base respectively, with 15 bases between them. CDR3 in amino acids: CATSPRTTGNTEAFF. CDR3 DNA: TGTGCCACCAGTCCCAGAACTACAGGGAACACTGAAGCTTTCTTT. The variable domain in full, with the rest retrieved from reference TRBV15 and TRBJ1-1, is DAMVIQNPRYQVTQFGKPVTLSCSQTLNHNVMYWYQQKSSQAPKLLFHYYDKDFNNEADTPDNFQSRRPNTSFCFLDIRSPGLGDTAMYLCATSPRTTGNTEAFFGQGTRLTVV.

This clone was seen only once. In DNA, the CDR3 is TGCGCCAGCAGCCCCCAGAGCTATGGCTACACCTTC. Its protein is CASSPQSYGYTF. The chain recombines TRBV5-1 with TRBJ1-2; D is undetermined. This CDR3 comprises 12 residues. Germline V gene sequence: CDR1 SGHRS, CDR2 YFSETQ. Trimming cost V 4 bases and J 4 bases, with 8 bases left between them.

The chain carries TRBV5-1 and TRBJ2-3; no reliable D call. Trimming took 9 bases from V and 0 from J, leaving 14 bases between them. The CDR3 is made up of 14 amino acids. Germline values: CDR1 SGHRS, CDR2 YFSETQ. CDR3 protein: CATSTQPSTDTQYF. DNA of the CDR3: TGCGCCACCTCGACACAACCTAGCACAGATACGCAGTATTTT. The full variable domain, rest sourced from reference TRBV5-1 and TRBJ2-3, is KAGVTQTPRYLIKTRGQQVTLSCSPISGHRSVSWYQQTPGQGLQFLFEYFSETQRNKGNFPGRFSGRQFSNSRSEMNVSTLELGDSALYLCATSTQPSTDTQYFGPGTRLTVL.

This clone was recorded only once. The rearrangement joins TRBV6-6 to TRBJ1-5; 10 nucleotides agree with TRBD1. CDR3 length: 13 amino acids. With 6 bases clipped from V and 7 bases from J, the junction kept 3 bases outside the gene matches. Germline V gene sequence: CDR1 MNHNY, CDR2 SVGAGI (reference sequence). CDR3 coding DNA: TGTGCCAGCAGAGGGACAGGGGCCCAGCCCCAGCATTTT. Translation: CASRGTGAQPQHF.

This chain joins TRBV6-5 and TRBJ1-1, with 8 bases identical to TRBD1. The CDR3 covers 14 residues. Losses at the gene ends were 6 bases for V and 3 bases for J; bases not matched to a gene: 6. Per germline, CDR1 MNHEY and CDR2 SVGAGI. In DNA, the CDR3 is TGTGCCAGCAGCCCCAGGGGGCCGGACACTGAAGCTTTCTTT. Encoded protein: CASSPRGPDTEAFF.

The chain recombines TRBV2 with TRBJ1-5, with D possibly being TRBD1 (6 bases). The CDR3 extends over 13 amino acids. Trimming left V 5 bases short and J 4 bases short, with 9 bases between. From germline, CDR1 is SNHLY and CDR2 FYNNEI. CDR3: CASSTTGNQPQHF. The CDR3 nucleotides are TGTGCCAGCAGTACGACAGGAAATCAGCCCCAGCATTTT.

This clone has a handful of counts. V is TRBV7-2 and J is TRBJ2-3; D uncertain. This CDR3 region has 14 residues. Germline loops: CDR1 SGHTA, CDR2 FQGNSA. V dropped 5 bases and J dropped 0 bases, with 9 bases sitting between them. The CDR3: CASSPRLSTDTQYF. DNA for the CDR3: TGTGCCAGCAGCCCAAGACTGAGCACAGATACGCAGTATTTT.

This chain connects TRBV16 to TRBJ1-6; no definite D call. The CDR3 runs 16 residues. Trimming pared 2 bases from V and 0 bases from J, leaving 8 bases between. Germline-derived CDR1 and CDR2 are KGHSY and FQNENV. In nucleotides, the CDR3 is TGTGCCAGCAGCCAAACGGGAAACTCCTATAATTCACCCCTCCACTTT. Protein product: CASSQTGNSYNSPLHF.

The chain joins TRBV6-5 to TRBJ1-5; D is unclear. The ends were cut back, 5 bases at V and 0 bases at J, with 5 bases in the middle. CDR3 length: 13 residues. Looked up from germline, CDR1 is MNHEY and CDR2 is SVGAGI. The CDR3 loop reads CASSGDSNQPQHF. CDR3 bases: TGTGCCAGCAGTGGAGATAGCAATCAGCCCCAGCATTTT.

This clone turned up a few times. The J gene is TRBJ1-4, the V gene TRBV11-2; D is ambiguous. Germline V gene sequence: CDR1 SGHAT, CDR2 FQNNGV. Trimming took off 5 bases at V and 0 bases at J, with 13 bases between the two ends. CDR3 size: 16 residues. The CDR3, as DNA: TGTGCCAGCAGCCCCCGTCAAGCCGCAACTAATGAAAAACTGTTTTTT. This gives the protein CASSPRQAATNEKLFF.

The rearrangement joins TRBV2 to TRBJ1-2; weak D call: TRBD1 (5 bases). Germline CDR1 and CDR2: SNHLY and FYNNEI. The CDR3 sequence is 12 residues long. Trimming cost V 5 bases and J 6 bases, with 10 bases left between them. The CDR3: CASSSQGDGYTF. The CDR3 DNA follows: TGTGCCAGCAGTTCGCAGGGAGATGGCTACACCTTC.

The chain combines TRBV7-9 with TRBJ2-3; no firm D call. The CDR3 loop spans 15 amino acids. The V gene's germline CDR1 is SEHNR and CDR2 FQNEAQ (reference sequence). The V end was cut by 2 bases, the J end by 0 bases, with 9 bases between. The chain's CDR3 is CASSLSGVSTDTQYF. CDR3 DNA: TGTGCCAGCAGCTTATCGGGCGTCAGCACAGATACGCAGTATTTT.

This clone was seen once. The rearrangement joins TRBV6-4 to TRBJ2-7; D perhaps matches TRBD1 (6 bases). The CDR3 is 13 residues long. V shed 5 bases and J shed 6 bases, with 14 bases lying between them. CDR1 is MRHNA and CDR2 is SNTAGT in the germline V gene. In DNA, the CDR3 is TGTGCCAGCAGTCACAGGGTTTGGGGCGAGCAGTACTTC. This codes for CASSHRVWGEQYF.